Below are 22 T cell receptor beta chains sequenced from a single sample in a study of PD-L1 blockade in urothelial cancer. The time point denotes: peripheral blood 6 weeks after treatment start. Sequencing used immunoSEQ multiplex PCR; TCRdb keeps in-frame clones, though not all of them. This table holds nearly 50,000 clones, around 85% found once. This specimen was PBMCs, taken around atezolizumab (anti-PD-L1) treatment. These receptors all stem from a man in his fifties or sixties with urothelial cancer.

This clone was observed a single time. V usage is TRBV10-3 and J usage is TRBJ2-3; the match to TRBD2 covers 10 bases. The CDR3 has 13 amino acids. J gave up 3 bases and V 8 bases, and 2 bases lay outside the gene matches. Germline V lookup: CDR1 ENHRY, CDR2 SYGVKD. The CDR3 DNA reads TGTGCCATCCAGACTAGCGGGACAGATACGCAGTATTTT. Translation: CAIQTSGTDTQYF.

V gene TRBV27 combines with J gene TRBJ1-5; 8 bases line up with TRBD1. The CDR3 runs to 14 residues. V shed 6 bases, J shed 4 bases, and the junction held 5 bases outside the gene matches. The germline CDR1 and CDR2 sequences are MNHEY and SMNVEV (reference sequence). The DNA of the CDR3 is TGTGCCAGCAGCCCACAGGGGGTTAATCAGCCCCAGCATTTT. Translated: CASSPQGVNQPQHF.

V is TRBV30 and J is TRBJ2-1; the D gene is possibly TRBD2 (6 bases). The germline V and J ends were trimmed by 2 bases and 8 bases, with 10 bases remaining between them. The CDR3 has 12 residues. Germline V CDR1 and CDR2: GTSNPN, SVGIG (reference sequence). CDR3 bases: TGTGCCTGGAGTCTCGCGGGACATGAGCAGTTCTTC. Residues: CAWSLAGHEQFF.

This clone was found a few times. The rearrangement uses TRBV5-4 and TRBJ2-7, with D tentatively TRBD1 (6 bases). CDR1 SGHNT and CDR2 YYREEE come from the germline V gene (reference sequence). The CDR3 is 15 residues long. The V and J ends lost 0 bases and 4 bases respectively, with 14 bases between them. As DNA, the CDR3 is TGTGCCAGCAGCTTGGATCAAGGACAGCTTTACGAGCAGTACTTC. The encoded protein is CASSLDQGQLYEQYF.

This chain joins TRBV15 and TRBJ1-2; TRBD1 agrees at 10 bases. After removal of 3 bases from V and 4 bases from J, the junction contained 14 bases not matched to a gene. Germline V gene data show CDR1 as LNHNV and CDR2 as YYDKDF (reference sequence). The CDR3 runs to 18 residues. The CDR3 is CATSRGPNRDRGFYGYTF. The CDR3 DNA is TGTGCCACCAGCAGGGGGCCGAACAGGGACAGGGGTTTCTATGGCTACACCTTC.

The genes are TRBV29-1 and TRBJ1-3; D remains ambiguous. The CDR3 sequence is 11 residues long. CDR1 is SQVTM and CDR2 is ANQGSEA in the germline V gene. The CDR3 sequence: CIGSSGNTIYF. The CDR3, as DNA: TGCATCGGGTCCTCTGGAAACACCATATATTTT.

This clone was picked up one time. The CDR3 is CASSAGGGQPQHF. The CDR3 coding sequence is TGCGCCAGCAGCGCAGGGGGCGGTCAGCCCCAGCATTTT. This rearrangement joins TRBV5-1 to TRBJ1-5, with TRBD1 identical over 8 bases. Trimming at V came to 4 bases and at J to 6 bases, leaving 3 bases not matched to a gene. The CDR3 has 13 amino acids. From germline, CDR1 is SGHRS and CDR2 YFSETQ.

The V and J genes are TRBV27 and TRBJ1-1, with 11 nucleotides matching TRBD1. V was clipped by 5 bases and J by 5 bases; unmatched bases: 7. Germline CDR1 is MNHEY and CDR2 is SMNVEV (reference sequence). This CDR3 comprises 15 residues. CDR3 region: CASSPGTGGRTEAFF. CDR3 coding DNA: TGTGCCAGCAGTCCCGGGACAGGGGGAAGGACTGAAGCTTTCTTT.

The V gene is TRBV6-4, the J gene TRBJ2-3; TRBD1 is a possible D gene (6 bases). V was pared by 6 bases and J by 3 bases, with 10 bases between. Germline V gives CDR1 MRHNA, CDR2 SNTAGT. CDR3 length: 13 residues. The CDR3 region is CASSHRETDTQYF. The CDR3 DNA reads as TGTGCCAGCAGCCACAGGGAAACAGATACGCAGTATTTT.

About this clone itself: The junction does not match germline at one end; this may be a read error. The rearrangement links TRBV9 to TRBJ1-3; D ambiguous. CDR1 SGDLS and CDR2 YYNGEE come from the germline V gene. The CDR3 loop spans 14 amino acids. CDR3 loop: CASTVGGTGNTIYF. The DNA of the CDR3 is TGTGCCAGCACCGTAGGAGGGACTGGAAACACCATATATTTT.

Note on this clone: The junction departs from germline at one end; a sequencing error may be responsible. The CDR3 loop reads CAMGDRGNEQFF. As DNA, the CDR3 is TGCGCAATGGGGGACAGGGGCAATGAGCAGTTCTTC. This chain connects TRBV7-9 to TRBJ2-1; 10 nucleotides agree with TRBD1. This CDR3 has 12 residues. Germline V gene lookup returns CDR1 SEHNR and CDR2 FQNEAQ (reference sequence).

The chain joins TRBV6-1 to TRBJ2-7; the match to TRBD1 covers 8 bases. With 7 bases clipped from V and 4 bases from J, the junction kept 6 bases outside the gene matches. Germline CDR1 and CDR2: MNHNS and SASEGT. CDR3 length: 13 residues. The DNA for the CDR3 is TGTGCCAGCACCGGACAGGGCGAATACGAGCAGTACTTC. Protein: CASTGQGEYEQYF.

This chain connects TRBV19 to TRBJ2-3; the D is unclear. Germline V gives CDR1 LNHDA, CDR2 SQIVND (reference sequence). This CDR3 is built from 12 residues. Trimming pared 7 bases from V and 6 bases from J, leaving 11 bases between. CDR3: CASNSLTDTQYF. In DNA form, the CDR3 reads TGTGCCAGTAACTCTCTAACGGATACGCAGTATTTT.

The V gene is TRBV7-3, the J gene TRBJ1-2, with 10 bases lining up with TRBD1. Trimming took 5 bases from V and 5 from J; bases not matched to a gene: 8. Per germline, CDR1 SGHTA and CDR2 FQGTGA. CDR3 length equals 15 residues. CDR3 coding DNA: TGTGCCAGCAGCCCTGGACAGGGGGGGAATTATGGCTACACCTTC. This encodes CASSPGQGGNYGYTF.

The chain carries TRBV7-9 and TRBJ1-1; TRBD1 matches 8 bases. This CDR3 is built from 14 residues. V trimming: 8 bases; J trimming: 2 bases; junction bases outside the gene matches: 7. Per the germline V gene, CDR1 is SEHNR and CDR2 is FQNEAQ (reference sequence). In DNA form, the CDR3 reads TGTGCCAGCCAGGGGGCAGGACATAACACTGAAGCTTTCTTT. It yields the protein CASQGAGHNTEAFF.

This clone has only a few counts. The CDR3 nucleotides read TGTGCCAGCAGCCCCGGAGACAGGGTGACCTATGGCTACACCTTC. As protein: CASSPGDRVTYGYTF. The rearrangement uses TRBV9 and TRBJ1-2; 7 bases are a match to TRBD1. With 4 bases clipped from V and 4 bases from J, the junction kept 10 bases outside the gene matches. The V gene's germline CDR1 is SGDLS and CDR2 YYNGEE. The CDR3 covers 15 residues.

J is TRBJ1-4 and V is TRBV19; a weak D match, TRBD1 (5 bases). The germline V and J ends were trimmed by 3 bases and 7 bases, with 9 bases remaining between them. The CDR3 is 13 amino acids. The germline V gene has CDR1 LNHDA and CDR2 SQIVND (reference sequence). Here the CDR3 reads CASSIIRGEKLFF. The CDR3 DNA reads TGTGCCAGTAGTATCATAAGGGGTGAAAAACTGTTTTTT.

This rearrangement joins TRBV9 to TRBJ2-5; 8 bases match TRBD1. The germline gives CDR1 SGDLS, CDR2 YYNGEE. The CDR3 sequence is 15 residues long. With 0 bases clipped from V and 1 base from J, the junction kept 2 bases outside the gene matches. This chain's CDR3 is CASSVGTGSQETQYF. The CDR3 coding sequence is TGTGCCAGCAGCGTAGGGACAGGGAGCCAAGAGACCCAGTACTTC.

The chain links TRBV7-8 to TRBJ2-7, with 7 bases identical to TRBD2. Per the germline V gene, CDR1 is SGHVS and CDR2 is FQNEAQ. V lost 1 base to trimming and J lost 6 bases; unmatched junction nucleotides: 9. The CDR3 contains 15 residues. DNA for the CDR3: TGTGCCAGCAGCTTAGACGGGGGGAGGGGAGGCGAGCAGTACTTC. It translates to CASSLDGGRGGEQYF.

The chain recombines TRBV30 with TRBJ2-7; 10 bases map to TRBD1. With 3 bases clipped from V and 6 bases from J, the junction kept 5 bases outside the gene matches. In germline, CDR1 is GTSNPN, CDR2 SVGIG (reference sequence). This CDR3 comprises 13 residues. The CDR3: CAWRGDRGSEQYF. The CDR3 bases are TGTGCCTGGAGGGGGGACAGGGGATCCGAGCAGTACTTC.

The chain links TRBV5-1 to TRBJ2-7, with a weak D call TRBD1 (5 bases). V was cut by 3 bases and J by 2 bases, with 12 bases left in between. The CDR3 runs to 14 residues. Germline CDR1 SGHRS, CDR2 YFSETQ. CDR3 amino acids: CASSSRVSTYEQYF. The CDR3 DNA reads TGCGCCAGCAGCTCCAGGGTTTCAACCTACGAGCAGTACTTC.

This rearrangement joins TRBV15 to TRBJ2-1; 10 bases agree with TRBD2. Germline CDR1 is LNHNV and CDR2 is YYDKDF (reference sequence). The CDR3 runs 16 residues. Trimming at V came to 5 bases and at J to 6 bases, leaving 10 bases not matched to a gene. The CDR3 DNA reads TGTGCCACCAGCCCCCTCGGGATAGCGGGGGGCAATGAGCAGTTCTTC. This translates into CATSPLGIAGGNEQFF.